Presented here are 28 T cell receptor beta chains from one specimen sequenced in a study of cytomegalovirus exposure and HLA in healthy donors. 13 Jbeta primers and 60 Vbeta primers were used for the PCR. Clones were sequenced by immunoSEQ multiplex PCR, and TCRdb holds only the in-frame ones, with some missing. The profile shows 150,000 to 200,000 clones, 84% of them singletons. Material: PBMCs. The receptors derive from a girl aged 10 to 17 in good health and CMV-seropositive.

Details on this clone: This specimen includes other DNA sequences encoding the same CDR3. The CDR3 protein is CASSVDQGPYEQYF. In nucleotides, the CDR3 is TGTGCCAGCAGCGTAGATCAGGGCCCCTACGAGCAGTACTTC. The chain carries TRBV9 and TRBJ2-7; TRBD1 is a possible D gene (5 bases). This CDR3 has 14 residues. The germline CDR1 and CDR2 sequences are SGDLS and YYNGEE. Trimming left V 0 bases short and J 2 bases short, with 9 bases between.

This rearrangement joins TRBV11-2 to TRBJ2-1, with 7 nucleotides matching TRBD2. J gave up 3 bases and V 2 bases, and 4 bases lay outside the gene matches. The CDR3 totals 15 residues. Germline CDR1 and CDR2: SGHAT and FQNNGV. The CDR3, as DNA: TGTGCCAGCAGCTTATCTAGCGGCTACTACAATGAGCAGTTCTTC. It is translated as CASSLSSGYYNEQFF. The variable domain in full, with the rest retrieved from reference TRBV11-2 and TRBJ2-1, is EAGVAQSPRYKIIEKRQSVAFWCNPISGHATLYWYQQILGQGPKLLIQFQNNGVVDDSQLPKDRFSAERLKGVDSTLKIQPAKLEDSAVYLCASSLSSGYYNEQFFGPGTRLTVL.

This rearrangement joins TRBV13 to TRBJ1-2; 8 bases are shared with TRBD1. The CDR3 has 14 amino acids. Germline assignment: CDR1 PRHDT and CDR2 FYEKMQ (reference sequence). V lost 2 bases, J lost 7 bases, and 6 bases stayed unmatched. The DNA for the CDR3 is TGTGCCAGCAGCTTATCAGGCAGGGGGCCTGGCTACACCTTC. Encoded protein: CASSLSGRGPGYTF.

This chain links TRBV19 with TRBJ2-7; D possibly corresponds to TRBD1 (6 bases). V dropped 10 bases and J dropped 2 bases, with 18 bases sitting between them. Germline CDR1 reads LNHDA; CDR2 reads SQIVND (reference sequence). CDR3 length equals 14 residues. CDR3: CATSAPGVPYEQYF. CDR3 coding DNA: TGTGCCACCTCCGCTCCAGGGGTCCCCTACGAGCAGTACTTC.

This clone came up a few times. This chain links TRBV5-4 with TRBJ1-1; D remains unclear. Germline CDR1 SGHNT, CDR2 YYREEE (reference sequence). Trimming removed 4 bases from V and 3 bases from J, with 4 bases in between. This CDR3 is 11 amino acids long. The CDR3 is CASSLDTEAFF. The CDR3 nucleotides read TGTGCCAGCAGCCTCGACACTGAAGCTTTCTTT.

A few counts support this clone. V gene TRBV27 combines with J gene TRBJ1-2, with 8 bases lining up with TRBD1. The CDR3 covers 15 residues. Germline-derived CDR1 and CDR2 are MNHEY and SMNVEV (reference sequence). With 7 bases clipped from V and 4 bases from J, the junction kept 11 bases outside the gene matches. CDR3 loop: CASTPRQGAGYGYTF. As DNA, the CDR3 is TGTGCCAGCACCCCTCGGCAGGGGGCTGGCTATGGCTACACCTTC.

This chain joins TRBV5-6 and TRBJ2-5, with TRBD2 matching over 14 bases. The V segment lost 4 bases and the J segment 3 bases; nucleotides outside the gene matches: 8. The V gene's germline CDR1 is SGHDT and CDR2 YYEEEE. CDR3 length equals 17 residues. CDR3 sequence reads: CASSLTSGGALKETQYF. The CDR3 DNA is TGTGCCAGCAGCCTGACTAGCGGGGGGGCCCTCAAAGAGACCCAGTACTTC.

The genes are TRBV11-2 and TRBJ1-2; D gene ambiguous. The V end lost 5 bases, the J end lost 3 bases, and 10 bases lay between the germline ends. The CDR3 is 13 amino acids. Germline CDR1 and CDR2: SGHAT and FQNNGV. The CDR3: CASSPSFDYGYTF. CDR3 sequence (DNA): TGTGCCAGCAGCCCCTCCTTCGACTATGGCTACACCTTC.

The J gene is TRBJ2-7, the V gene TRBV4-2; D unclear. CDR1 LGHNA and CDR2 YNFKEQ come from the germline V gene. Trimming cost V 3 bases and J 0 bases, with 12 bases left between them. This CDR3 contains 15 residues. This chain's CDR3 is CASSQLAHSSYEQYF. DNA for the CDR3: TGTGCCAGCAGCCAGCTCGCGCACAGCTCCTACGAGCAGTACTTC.

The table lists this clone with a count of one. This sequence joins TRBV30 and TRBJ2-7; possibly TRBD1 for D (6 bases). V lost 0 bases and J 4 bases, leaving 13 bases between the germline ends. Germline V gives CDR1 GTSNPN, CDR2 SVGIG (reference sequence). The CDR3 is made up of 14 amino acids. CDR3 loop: CAWSVLQGRYEQYF. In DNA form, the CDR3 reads TGTGCCTGGAGTGTATTACAGGGACGGTACGAGCAGTACTTC.

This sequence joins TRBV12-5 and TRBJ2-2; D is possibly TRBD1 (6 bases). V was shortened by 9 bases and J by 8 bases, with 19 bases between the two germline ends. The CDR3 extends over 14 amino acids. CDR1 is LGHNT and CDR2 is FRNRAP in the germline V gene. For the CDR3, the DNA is TGTGCTAGCAAAGCGGACAGTCCAGGGGGGGAGCTGTTTTTT. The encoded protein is CASKADSPGGELFF.

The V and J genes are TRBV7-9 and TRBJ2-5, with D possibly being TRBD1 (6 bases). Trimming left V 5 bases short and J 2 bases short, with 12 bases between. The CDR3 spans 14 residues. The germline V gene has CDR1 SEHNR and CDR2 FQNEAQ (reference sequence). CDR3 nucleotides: TGTGCCAGCAGCCGAAGGACAGAACAAGAGACCCAGTACTTC. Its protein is CASSRRTEQETQYF.

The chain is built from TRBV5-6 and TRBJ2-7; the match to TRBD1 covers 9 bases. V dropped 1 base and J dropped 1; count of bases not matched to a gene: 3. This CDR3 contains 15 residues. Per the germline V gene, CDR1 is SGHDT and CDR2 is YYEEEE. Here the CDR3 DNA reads TGTGCCAGCAGCTTGTTGGGACAGGGTTCCTACGAGCAGTACTTC. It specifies CASSLLGQGSYEQYF.

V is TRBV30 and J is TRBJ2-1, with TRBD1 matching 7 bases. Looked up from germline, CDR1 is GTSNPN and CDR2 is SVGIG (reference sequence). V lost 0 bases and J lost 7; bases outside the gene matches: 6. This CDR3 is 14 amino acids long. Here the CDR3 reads CAWSVVRGRNEQFF. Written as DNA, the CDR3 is TGTGCCTGGAGTGTAGTAAGGGGGCGAAATGAGCAGTTCTTC.

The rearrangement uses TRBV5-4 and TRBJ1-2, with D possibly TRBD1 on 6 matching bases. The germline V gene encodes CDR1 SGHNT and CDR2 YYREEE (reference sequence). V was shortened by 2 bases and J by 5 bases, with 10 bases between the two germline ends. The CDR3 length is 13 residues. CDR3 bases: TGTGCCAGCAGCTTAGGACAGATATATGGCTACACCTTC. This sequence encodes CASSLGQIYGYTF.

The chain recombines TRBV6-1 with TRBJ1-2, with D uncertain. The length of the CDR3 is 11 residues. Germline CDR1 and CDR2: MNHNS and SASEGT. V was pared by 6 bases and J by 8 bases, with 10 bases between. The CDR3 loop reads CASRAGGGYTF. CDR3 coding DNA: TGTGCCAGCAGAGCCGGAGGGGGCTACACCTTC.

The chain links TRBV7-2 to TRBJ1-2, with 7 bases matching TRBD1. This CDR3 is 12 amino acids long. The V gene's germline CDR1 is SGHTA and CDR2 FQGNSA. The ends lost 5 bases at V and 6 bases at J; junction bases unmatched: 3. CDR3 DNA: TGTGCCAGCAGCGCCACAGGGGATGGCTACACCTTC. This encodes CASSATGDGYTF.

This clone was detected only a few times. CDR3 coding DNA: TGTGCCAGCAGCCCAGGTACTGGAAACACCATATATTTT. This gives the protein CASSPGTGNTIYF. The chain joins TRBV6-5 to TRBJ1-3; D not resolved. The V and J ends lost 6 bases and 2 bases respectively, with 8 bases between them. The CDR3 totals 13 residues. Germline V gene lookup returns CDR1 MNHEY and CDR2 SVGAGI.

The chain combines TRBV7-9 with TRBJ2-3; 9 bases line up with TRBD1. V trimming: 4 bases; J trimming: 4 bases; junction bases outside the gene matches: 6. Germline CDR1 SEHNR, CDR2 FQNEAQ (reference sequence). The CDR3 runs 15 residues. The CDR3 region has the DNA TGTGCCAGCAGCTCGCAGACAGGGGGGCCAGATACGCAGTATTTT. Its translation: CASSSQTGGPDTQYF.

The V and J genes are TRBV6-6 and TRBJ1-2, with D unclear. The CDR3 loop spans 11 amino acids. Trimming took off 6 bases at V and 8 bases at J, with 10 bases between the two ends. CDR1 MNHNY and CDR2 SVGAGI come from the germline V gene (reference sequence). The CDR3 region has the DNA TGTGCCAGCAGAATGGAGGCCGGCTACACCTTC. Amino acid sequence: CASRMEAGYTF.

CDR3 in DNA: TGTGCCAGCAGCCCGTGGACAGGACGCTCCTACAATGAGCAGTTCTTC. It codes for CASSPWTGRSYNEQFF. This chain connects TRBV7-9 to TRBJ2-1; TRBD1 matches 7 bases. There are 16 residues in the CDR3. Germline V lookup: CDR1 SEHNR, CDR2 FQNEAQ (reference sequence). The ends lost 5 bases at V and 0 bases at J; junction bases unmatched: 7.

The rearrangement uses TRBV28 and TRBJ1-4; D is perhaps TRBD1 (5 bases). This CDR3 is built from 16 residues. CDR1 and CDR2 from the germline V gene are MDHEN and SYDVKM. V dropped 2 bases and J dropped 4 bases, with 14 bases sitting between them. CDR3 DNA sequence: TGTGCCAGCAGTTTAATGTGGGGGGATGTTAATGAAAAACTGTTTTTT. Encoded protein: CASSLMWGDVNEKLFF.

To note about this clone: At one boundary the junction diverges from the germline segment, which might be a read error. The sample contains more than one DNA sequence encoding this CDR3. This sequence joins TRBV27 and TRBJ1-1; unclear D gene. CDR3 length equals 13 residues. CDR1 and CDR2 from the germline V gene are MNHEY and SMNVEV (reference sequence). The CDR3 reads CASSPSLNTEAFF. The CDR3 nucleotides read TGTGCCAGCAGTCCTAGCTTGAACACTGAGGCTTTCTTT.

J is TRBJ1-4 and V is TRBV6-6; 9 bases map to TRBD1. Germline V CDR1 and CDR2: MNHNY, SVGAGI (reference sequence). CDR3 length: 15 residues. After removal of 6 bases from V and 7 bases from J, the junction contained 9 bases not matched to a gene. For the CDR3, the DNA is TGTGCCAGCAGCACCAGGGACAGGGAAAGTGAAAAACTGTTTTTT. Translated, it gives CASSTRDRESEKLFF.

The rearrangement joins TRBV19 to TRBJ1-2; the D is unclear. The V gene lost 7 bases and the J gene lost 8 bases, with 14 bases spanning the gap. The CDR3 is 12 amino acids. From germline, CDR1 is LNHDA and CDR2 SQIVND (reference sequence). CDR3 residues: CASTLDRRGYTF. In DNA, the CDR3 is TGTGCCAGTACCTTGGATCGGAGGGGCTACACCTTC.

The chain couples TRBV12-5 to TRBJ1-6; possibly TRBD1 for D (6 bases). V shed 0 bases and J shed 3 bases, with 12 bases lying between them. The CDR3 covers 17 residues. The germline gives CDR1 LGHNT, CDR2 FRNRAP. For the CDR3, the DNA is TGTGCTAGTGGTTTGGTAAACAGGGAAATCTATAATTCACCCCTCCACTTT. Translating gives CASGLVNREIYNSPLHF.

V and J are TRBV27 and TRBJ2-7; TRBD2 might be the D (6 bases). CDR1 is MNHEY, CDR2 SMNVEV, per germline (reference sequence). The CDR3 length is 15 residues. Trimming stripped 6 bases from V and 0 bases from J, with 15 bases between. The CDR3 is CASRLLGGASYEQYF. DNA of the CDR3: TGTGCCAGCAGGTTGCTCGGGGGTGCCTCCTACGAGCAGTACTTC.

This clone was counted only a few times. In DNA, the CDR3 is TGTGCCAGCAGAACGACAGGGAGAGCTAATTCACCCCTCCACTTT. This translates into CASRTTGRANSPLHF. This chain joins TRBV5-8 and TRBJ1-6; 7 bases fit TRBD1. Germline trimming cut 5 bases from V and 6 bases from J; bases unmatched to any gene: 8. Germline V gene lookup returns CDR1 SGHTS and CDR2 YDEGEE. This CDR3 contains 15 residues.